A selection of T cell receptor beta chains follows, all from one sample in a study of blood T cell repertoires in COVID-19. Only in-frame clones appear in the TCRdb table, and some are missing; sequencing was by immunoSEQ multiplex PCR. The repertoire holds about 300,000 clones, with 89% as singletons. Sequencing used PBMCs or T cells enriched from blood (not recorded which). The receptors were sampled from a woman aged 45-65 years who had been exposed to COVID-19. Both conserved end residues are part of each CDR3. D genes are given only for firm matches. Clone size is stated in some rows and not others, as once, few, many or a class when expanded.

size | J | D | V | CDR3 | DNA
NA | TRBJ2-3 | TRBD2 | TRBV7-9 | CASLLAGTDTQYF | TGTGCCAGCCTTCTAGCGGGCACAGATACGCAGTATTTT
NA | TRBJ1-2 | NA | TRBV13 | CASTIIGGSGYTF | TGTGCCAGCACAATTATTGGGGGCTCTGGCTACACCTTC
NA | TRBJ1-5 | NA | TRBV24-1 | CATSGQGINQPQHF | TGTGCCACCAGTGGGCAGGGCATTAATCAGCCCCAGCATTTT
NA | TRBJ1-2 | NA | TRBV10-3 | CAISADPGGYTF | TGTGCCATCAGTGCGGACCCGGGGGGCTACACCTTC
few | TRBJ2-7 | NA | TRBV7-9 | CASSFFRSDEQYF | TGTGCCAGCAGCTTTTTCCGGTCGGACGAGCAGTACTTC
NA | TRBJ1-5 | NA | TRBV15 | CATSRDLAQPQHF | TGTGCCACCAGCAGAGATTTGGCCCAGCCCCAGCATTTT
NA | TRBJ2-2 | TRBD1 | TRBV3-1/TRBV3-2 | CASSKYLGTANTGELFF | TGTGCCAGCAGCAAATACCTCGGGACAGCGAACACCGGGGAGCTGTTTTTT
once | TRBJ2-7 | TRBD2 | TRBV28 | CASRRGGNGIGEQYF | TGTGCCAGTCGCCGGGGGGGGAACGGGATCGGCGAGCAGTACTTC
NA | TRBJ2-1 | NA | TRBV25-1 | CASSEPTGKGGDEQFF | TGTGCCAGCAGTGAGCCGACGGGAAAAGGGGGGGATGAGCAGTTCTTC
NA | TRBJ1-1 | NA | TRBV18 | CASSPPYRKIEAFF | TGTGCCAGCTCACCACCGTACAGGAAAATTGAAGCTTTCTTT
few | TRBJ1-5 | NA | TRBV7-9 | CASSLGQNQPQHF | TGTGCCAGCAGCTTAGGACAGAATCAGCCCCAGCATTTT
NA | TRBJ1-6 | NA | TRBV25-1 | CASSESGYNSPLHF | TGTGCCAGCAGTGAATCAGGGTATAATTCACCCCTCCACTTT
few | TRBJ1-2 | NA | TRBV7-8 | CASSLGLNYGYTF | TGTGCCAGCAGCTTAGGGCTGAACTATGGCTACACCTTC
NA | TRBJ2-1 | TRBD1 | TRBV7-9 | CASSFSDRGLDNEQFF | TGTGCCAGCAGCTTTTCGGACAGGGGGCTGGACAATGAGCAGTTCTTC
NA | TRBJ1-6 | TRBD1 | TRBV30 | CAWKYRGSPLHF | TGTGCCTGGAAATACAGGGGTTCACCCCTCCACTTT
NA | TRBJ1-2 | NA | TRBV18 | CASSPIGASADYYGYTF | TGTGCCAGCTCACCAATTGGGGCCAGTGCAGATTACTATGGCTACACCTTC
NA | TRBJ1-6 | TRBD1 | TRBV2 | CASSTGQVVSPLHF | TGTGCCAGCAGCACTGGACAGGTAGTATCACCCCTCCACTTT
NA | TRBJ1-2 | TRBD1 | TRBV4-2 | CASSQDLGQGITGYTF | TGTGCCAGCAGCCAAGATTTGGGACAGGGTATAACTGGCTACACCTTC
NA | TRBJ1-1 | TRBD1 | TRBV5-1 | CASSASGTGGNTEAFF | TGCGCCAGCAGCGCCTCCGGGACAGGGGGGAACACTGAAGCTTTCTTT
NA | TRBJ1-5 | NA | TRBV30 | CAWSVGGSNQPQHF | TGTGCCTGGAGTGTCGGCGGTAGCAATCAGCCCCAGCATTTT
NA | TRBJ2-2 | NA | TRBV6-5 | CASSRFTGTGELFF | TGTGCCAGCAGCAGATTCACAGGGACCGGGGAGCTGTTTTTT
NA | TRBJ1-2 | TRBD1 | TRBV3-1/TRBV3-2 | CASSQGTGGDPSHGYTF | TGTGCCAGCAGCCAGGGGACAGGCGGCGATCCCTCACATGGCTACACCTTC
NA | TRBJ2-3 | TRBD2 | TRBV9 | CASSVVLAGEDTQYF | TGTGCCAGCAGCGTAGTACTAGCGGGGGAAGATACGCAGTATTTT
NA | TRBJ2-2 | NA | TRBV10-1 | CASSGQDRLGGELFF | TGCGCCAGCAGTGGACAGGACCGACTTGGCGGGGAGCTGTTTTTT
NA | TRBJ2-7 | NA | TRBV6-5 | CASLQGVDYEQYF | TGTGCCAGCCTCCAAGGAGTGGACTACGAGCAGTACTTC
NA | TRBJ1-4 | NA | TRBV19 | CASSRTGRDEKLFF | TGTGCCAGTAGTCGAACAGGGAGGGATGAAAAACTGTTTTTT
NA | TRBJ2-1 | TRBD1 | TRBV2 | CASSERTGGYNEQFF | TGTGCCAGCAGTGAACGGACAGGGGGTTACAATGAGCAGTTCTTC
NA | TRBJ2-5 | TRBD2 | TRBV7-2 | CASSSGLAGYASVETQYF | TGTGCCAGCAGCTCAGGACTAGCGGGGTACGCGTCAGTGGAGACCCAGTACTTC
NA | TRBJ2-2 | TRBD2 | TRBV6-5 | CASRAGVLTGELFF | TGTGCCAGCCGCGCGGGGGTACTGACCGGGGAGCTGTTTTTT
NA | TRBJ1-4 | NA | TRBV25-1 | CASRLGGESEKLFF | TGTGCCAGCAGACTAGGTGGGGAGAGTGAAAAACTGTTTTTT
NA | TRBJ1-5 | TRBD1 | TRBV2 | CASSGRTGNNQPQHF | TGTGCCAGCAGTGGCCGGACAGGGAATAATCAGCCCCAGCATTTT
NA | TRBJ2-1 | NA | TRBV4-2 | CASSQVMYYEQFF | TGTGCCAGCAGCCAAGTTATGTATTATGAGCAGTTCTTC
NA | TRBJ1-6 | NA | TRBV4-1 | CASSQGTVNSPLHF | TGCGCCAGCAGCCAAGGGACAGTTAATTCACCCCTCCACTTT